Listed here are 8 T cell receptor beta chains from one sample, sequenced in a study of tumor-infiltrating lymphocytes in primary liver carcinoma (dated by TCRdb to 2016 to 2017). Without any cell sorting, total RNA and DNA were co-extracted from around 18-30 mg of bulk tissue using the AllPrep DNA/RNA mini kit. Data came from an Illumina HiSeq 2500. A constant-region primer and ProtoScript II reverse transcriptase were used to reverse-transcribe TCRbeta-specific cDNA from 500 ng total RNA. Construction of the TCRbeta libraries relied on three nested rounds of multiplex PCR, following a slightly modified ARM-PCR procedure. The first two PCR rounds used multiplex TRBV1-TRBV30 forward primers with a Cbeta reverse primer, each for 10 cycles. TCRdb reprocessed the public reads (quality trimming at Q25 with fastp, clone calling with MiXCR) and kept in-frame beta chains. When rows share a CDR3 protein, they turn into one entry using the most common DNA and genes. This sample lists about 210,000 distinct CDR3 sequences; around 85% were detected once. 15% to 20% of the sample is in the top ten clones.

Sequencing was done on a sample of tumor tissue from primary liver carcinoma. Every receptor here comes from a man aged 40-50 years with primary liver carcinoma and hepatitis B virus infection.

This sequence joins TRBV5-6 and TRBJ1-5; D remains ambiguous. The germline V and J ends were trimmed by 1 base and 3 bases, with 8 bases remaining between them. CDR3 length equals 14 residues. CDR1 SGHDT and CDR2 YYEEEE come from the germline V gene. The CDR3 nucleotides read TGTGCCAGCAGCTTGAGGCAGGTCAATCAGCCCCAGCATTTT. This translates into CASSLRQVNQPQHF.

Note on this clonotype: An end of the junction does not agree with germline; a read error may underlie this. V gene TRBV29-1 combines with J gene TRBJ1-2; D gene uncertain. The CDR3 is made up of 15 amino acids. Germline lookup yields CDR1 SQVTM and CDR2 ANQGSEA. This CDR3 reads CSIEVPASASYGYTF. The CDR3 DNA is TGCAGCATTGAAGTACCCGCCAGCGCCTCCTATGGCTACACCTTC.

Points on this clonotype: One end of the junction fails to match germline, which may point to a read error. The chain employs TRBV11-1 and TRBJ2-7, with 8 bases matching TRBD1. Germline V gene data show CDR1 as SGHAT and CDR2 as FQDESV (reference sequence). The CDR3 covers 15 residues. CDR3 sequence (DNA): TGTGGCAGCAGCTCGCTTCCAGGGGGCGCCTACGAGCAGAACTTC. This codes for CGSSSLPGGAYEQNF. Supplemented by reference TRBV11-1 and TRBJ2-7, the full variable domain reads EAEVAQSPRYKITEKSQAVAFWCDPISGHATLYWYRQILGQGPELLVQFQDESVVDDSQLPKDRFSAERLKGVDSTLKIQPAELGDSAMYLCGSSSLPGGAYEQNFGPGTRLTVT.

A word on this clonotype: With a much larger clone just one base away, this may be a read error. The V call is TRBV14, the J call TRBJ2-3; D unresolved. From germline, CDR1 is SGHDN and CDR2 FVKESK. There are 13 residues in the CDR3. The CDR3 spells CASSQDNSDMQYF. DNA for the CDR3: TGTGCCAGCAGCCAAGATAACTCAGATATGCAGTATTTT.

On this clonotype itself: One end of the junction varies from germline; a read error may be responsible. The CDR3 DNA reads TGTGCCAGCAGCCCCGTCGGGTTAGTCCCAAAGACCCAGTGCTTC. Amino acids: CASSPVGLVPKTQCF. J is TRBJ2-5 and V is TRBV11-2; D is unclear. CDR3 length equals 15 residues. Per germline, CDR1 SGHAT and CDR2 FQNNGV.

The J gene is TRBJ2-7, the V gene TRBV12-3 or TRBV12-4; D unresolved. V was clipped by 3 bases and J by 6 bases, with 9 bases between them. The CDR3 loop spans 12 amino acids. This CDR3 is CASSLEDCEQYF. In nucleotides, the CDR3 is TGTGCCAGCAGTTTGGAAGACTGCGAGCAGTACTTC.

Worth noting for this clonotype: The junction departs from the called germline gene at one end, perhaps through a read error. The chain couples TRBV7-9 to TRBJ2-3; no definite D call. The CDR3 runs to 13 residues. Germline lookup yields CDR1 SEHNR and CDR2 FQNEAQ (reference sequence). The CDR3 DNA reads TGTGTCAGCAGCCCAGATAGTGGAGATACGCAGTATTTT. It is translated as CVSSPDSGDTQYF.

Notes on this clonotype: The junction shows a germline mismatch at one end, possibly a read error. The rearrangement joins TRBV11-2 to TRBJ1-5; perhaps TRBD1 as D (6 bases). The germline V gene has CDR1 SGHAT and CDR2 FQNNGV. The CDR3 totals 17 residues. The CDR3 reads CGSSLVGVTGSNQPRHF. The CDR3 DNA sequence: TGTGGCAGCAGCTTAGTAGGAGTAACAGGGAGCAATCAGCCCCGGCATTTT.